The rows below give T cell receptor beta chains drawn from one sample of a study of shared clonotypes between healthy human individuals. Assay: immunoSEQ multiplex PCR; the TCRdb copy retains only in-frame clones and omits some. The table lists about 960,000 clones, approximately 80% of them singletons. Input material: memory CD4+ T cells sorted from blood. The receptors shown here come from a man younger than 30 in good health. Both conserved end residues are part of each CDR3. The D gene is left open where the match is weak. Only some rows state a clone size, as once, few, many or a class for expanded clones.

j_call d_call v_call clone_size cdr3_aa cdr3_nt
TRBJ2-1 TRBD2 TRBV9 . CASGLAGGNEQFF TGTGCCAGCGGACTAGCGGGGGGAAATGAGCAGTTCTTC
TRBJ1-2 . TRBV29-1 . CSALTGDYGYTF TGCAGCGCCCTAACCGGGGACTATGGCTACACCTTC
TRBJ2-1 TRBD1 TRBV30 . CAWRQGASSYNEQFF TGTGCCTGGCGACAGGGAGCAAGCTCCTACAATGAGCAGTTCTTC
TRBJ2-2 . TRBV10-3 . CAISDNQNTGELFF TGTGCCATCAGTGACAATCAGAACACCGGGGAGCTGTTTTTT
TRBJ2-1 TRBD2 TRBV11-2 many CASSLGGRALYNEQFF TGTGCCAGCAGCTTAGGCGGGAGGGCCCTCTACAATGAGCAGTTCTTC
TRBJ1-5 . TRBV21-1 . CASSKGGTGGVTLSNQPQHF TGTGCCAGCAGCAAGGGTGGGACAGGGGGCGTGACCCTTAGCAATCAGCCCCAGCATTTT
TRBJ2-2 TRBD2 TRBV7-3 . CASSSTGGTGELFF TGTGCCAGCAGCTCCACGGGAGGCACCGGGGAGCTGTTTTTT
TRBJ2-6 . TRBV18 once CASSPEGLAGANVLTF TGTGCCAGCTCACCGGAGGGGCTTGCTGGGGCCAACGTCCTGACTTTC
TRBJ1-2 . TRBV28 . CASQEGPNFYGYTF TGTGCCAGTCAGGAAGGGCCCAATTTTTATGGCTACACCTTC
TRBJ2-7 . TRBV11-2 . CASSPQPYREQYF TGTGCCAGCAGCCCACAGCCCTATCGCGAGCAGTACTTC
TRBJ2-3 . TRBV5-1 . CASSPLSGSRSRDTQYF TGCGCCAGCAGCCCGCTAAGCGGTAGCCGTAGTAGAGATACGCAGTATTTT
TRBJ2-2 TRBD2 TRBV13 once CASSLVLAGNTGELFF TGTGCCAGCAGCTTAGTACTAGCGGGGAACACCGGGGAGCTGTTTTTT
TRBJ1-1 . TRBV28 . CASSLEGRIGTEAFF TGTGCCAGCAGTTTGGAGGGGAGGATAGGCACTGAAGCTTTCTTT
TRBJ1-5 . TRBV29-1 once CSVGDGTRGSQPQHF TGCAGCGTTGGGGACGGGACCAGGGGTAGTCAGCCCCAGCATTTT
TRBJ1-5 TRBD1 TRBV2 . CASSKAGTEAQPQHF TGTGCCAGTTCCAAGGCGGGGACAGAGGCCCAGCCCCAGCATTTT
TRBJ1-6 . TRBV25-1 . CASSENGDINNSPLHF TGTGCCAGCAGTGAAAATGGCGACATAAATAATTCACCCCTCCACTTT
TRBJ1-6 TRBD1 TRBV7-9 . CASSPDRGPRNSPLHF TGTGCCAGCAGCCCAGACAGGGGGCCGCGGAATTCACCCCTCCACTTT
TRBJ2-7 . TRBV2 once CASSPSRGLSYEQYF TGTGCCAGCAGCCCCAGCCGGGGTCTCTCCTACGAGCAGTACTTC
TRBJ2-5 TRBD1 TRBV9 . CASSRTGGRETQYF TGTGCCAGCAGCCGGACAGGGGGCCGGGAGACCCAGTACTTC
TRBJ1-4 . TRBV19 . CASSPGPEKLFF TGTGCCAGTAGTCCCGGGCCCGAAAAACTGTTTTTT
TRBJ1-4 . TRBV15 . CATSRPATNEKLFF TGTGCCACCAGCAGACCTGCAACTAATGAAAAACTGTTTTTT
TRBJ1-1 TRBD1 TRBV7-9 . CASRPTTGYTEAFF TGTGCCAGCAGACCTACGACAGGGTACACTGAAGCTTTCTTT
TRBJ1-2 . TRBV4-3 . CASSQASGTRGYTF TGCGCCAGCAGCCAAGCTTCGGGGACGCGAGGCTACACCTTC
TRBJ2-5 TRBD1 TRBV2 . CASIESQSRITGVQETQYF TGTGCCAGCATCGAAAGTCAGTCAAGGATAACAGGGGTTCAAGAGACCCAGTACTTC